This T cell receptor (beta chain) originates from a study of T cell repertoires in cytomegalovirus infection. On the study more broadly: CMV infection plus the matching HLA type was flagged by public TCR beta signatures.

TCRdb re-called the reads through MiXCR, storing one row per CDR3 protein. Of approximately 340,000 distinct CDR3 sequences listed, almost 30% are singletons. The CDR3 length is 17 residues. In germline, CDR1 is KGHSH, CDR2 LQKENI. V dropped 3 bases and J dropped 0 bases, with 12 bases sitting between them. Study results and caveats: Identification of carriers of CMV plus the relevant HLA was achieved through cumulative public TCR beta family frequency.

This clonotype was seen more than once but under ten times. What it binds is not known. The genes are TRBV18 and TRBJ2-6, with D maybe TRBD2 (5 bases). The sequence derives from a human donor in good health (CMV status not recorded). Some clones in this sample may be carry-over from other donors' samples. The specimen comprised cultured PBMCs, sampled from culture after CMV antigen stimulation. CDR3 loop: CASSPRESLSGANVLTF. In nucleotides, the CDR3 is TGTGCCAGCTCACCGAGGGAGAGCCTCTCTGGGGCCAACGTCCTGACTTTC.